Listed below are T cell receptor beta chains from one sample, sequenced in a study of T cells after yellow fever vaccination. TCRdb re-called the 5' RACE reads through MiXCR, storing one row per CDR3 protein. This table has hundreds of thousands of distinct CDR3 sequences, around 13% appearing once. Sequenced here: CD4+ T cells sorted from PBMCs, sampled 15 days after the yellow fever booster vaccination. The receptors were gathered from a man aged 18 to 29 who received the YFV17D yellow fever vaccine. CDR3s include the opening cysteine and the closing phenylalanine or tryptophan. A D gene is named only where the DNA matches it firmly. Clone sizes are given selectively: once, few, many, or a class where the clone is expanded.

J: TRBJ1-1
size: NA
V: TRBV7-9
D: NA
CDR3: CASSFTNRMNTVAFF
DNA: TGTGCCAGCAGCTTTACGAATAGAATGAACACTGTAGCTTTCTTT

J: TRBJ1-6
size: few
V: TRBV5-1
D: NA
CDR3: CASSPSSAGAGTNSPLHF
DNA: TGCGCCAGCAGCCCCTCTTCCGCAGGGGCCGGCACCAATTCACCCCTCCACTTT

J: TRBJ1-1
size: many
V: TRBV11-2
D: NA
CDR3: CASSLDQGRDLTEAFF
DNA: TGTGCCAGCAGCTTAGACCAAGGACGGGATCTCACTGAAGCTTTCTTT

J: TRBJ1-1
size: few
V: TRBV10-3
D: NA
CDR3: CAISEWQDWHTEAFF
DNA: TGTGCCATCAGTGAGTGGCAGGATTGGCACACTGAAGCTTTCTTT

J: TRBJ1-2
size: NA
V: TRBV10-3
D: NA
CDR3: CAISEDRPYGYTF
DNA: TGTGCCATCAGTGAGGACAGGCCCTATGGCTACACCTTC

J: TRBJ2-3
size: few
V: TRBV2
D: TRBD1
CDR3: CASSEARTGEGDTQYF
DNA: TGTGCCAGCAGTGAAGCGCGGACAGGGGAAGGAGATACGCAGTATTTT

J: TRBJ2-3
size: few
V: TRBV5-1
D: NA
CDR3: CASSLAAGPPVDTQYF
DNA: TGCGCCAGCAGCTTGGCCGCAGGTCCTCCCGTAGATACGCAGTATTTT

J: TRBJ1-2
size: NA
V: TRBV6-1
D: NA
CDR3: CASSERGPYGYTF
DNA: TGTGCCAGCAGTGAACGGGGACCCTATGGCTACACCTTC

J: TRBJ1-1
size: NA
V: TRBV9
D: NA
CDR3: CASSAWPAMNTEAFF
DNA: TGTGCCAGCAGTGCCTGGCCAGCCATGAACACTGAAGCTTTCTTT

J: TRBJ1-1
size: NA
V: TRBV7-6
D: TRBD1
CDR3: CASSSNPGQGGYTEAFF
DNA: TGTGCCAGCAGCTCAAATCCGGGACAGGGGGGGTACACTGAAGCTTTCTTT

J: TRBJ2-5
size: NA
V: TRBV21-1
D: NA
CDR3: CASSKDPGYRQETQYF
DNA: TGTGCCAGCAGCAAAGATCCAGGTTATAGACAAGAGACCCAGTACTTC

J: TRBJ2-3
size: few
V: TRBV12-3/TRBV12-4
D: NA
CDR3: CASDTQGGSTDTQYF
DNA: TGTGCCAGCGATACTCAGGGGGGCAGCACAGATACGCAGTATTTT

J: TRBJ1-3
size: NA
V: TRBV12-3/TRBV12-4
D: NA
CDR3: CASRTGIGNTIYF
DNA: TGTGCCAGCAGGACAGGAATCGGAAACACCATATATTTT

J: TRBJ2-3
size: NA
V: TRBV20-1
D: NA
CDR3: CSARPALSTDTQYF
DNA: TGCAGTGCTAGACCCGCGCTAAGCACAGATACGCAGTATTTT

J: TRBJ2-1
size: few
V: TRBV7-6
D: NA
CDR3: CASSGRQLLGSSEQFF
DNA: TGTGCCAGCAGCGGACGACAGTTACTTGGTAGTAGTGAGCAGTTCTTC

J: TRBJ1-1
size: NA
V: TRBV12-3/TRBV12-4
D: NA
CDR3: CASSVTGTEAFF
DNA: TGTGCCAGCAGTGTCACGGGCACTGAAGCTTTCTTT

J: TRBJ2-1
size: few
V: TRBV4-3
D: NA
CDR3: CASSQARAQLFF
DNA: TGCGCCAGCAGCCAAGCTAGGGCACAACTGTTCTTC

J: TRBJ2-2
size: few
V: TRBV5-1
D: NA
CDR3: CASSSPAGLNTGELFF
DNA: TGCGCCAGCAGCTCCCCGGCAGGATTGAACACCGGGGAGCTGTTTTTT

J: TRBJ2-2
size: NA
V: TRBV20-1
D: NA
CDR3: CSARGHNTGELFF
DNA: TGCAGTGCTAGAGGACATAACACCGGGGAGCTGTTTTTT

J: TRBJ2-3
size: many
V: TRBV10-3
D: TRBD1
CDR3: CAISADRGPTDTQYF
DNA: TGTGCCATCAGTGCGGACAGGGGGCCCACAGATACGCAGTATTTT

J: TRBJ2-1
size: few
V: TRBV11-2
D: TRBD2
CDR3: CASSPRPGLAKNNEQFF
DNA: TGTGCCAGCAGCCCCCGGCCGGGACTAGCGAAGAACAATGAGCAGTTCTTC

J: TRBJ2-2
size: few
V: TRBV12-3/TRBV12-4
D: NA
CDR3: CATLNDRNTGELFF
DNA: TGTGCCACCCTGAATGACAGGAACACCGGGGAGCTGTTTTTT

J: TRBJ1-4
size: few
V: TRBV5-1
D: NA
CDR3: CASSLIRKVVEKLFF
DNA: TGCGCCAGCAGCTTGATTCGGAAGGTGGTTGAAAAACTGTTTTTT

J: TRBJ1-5
size: NA
V: TRBV2
D: NA
CDR3: CASSEWGQPQHF
DNA: TGTGCCAGCAGTGAGTGGGGTCAGCCCCAGCATTTT

J: TRBJ2-5
size: few
V: TRBV11-2
D: NA
CDR3: CASSPVGNIQETQYF
DNA: TGTGCCAGCAGCCCCGTAGGAAACATCCAAGAGACCCAGTACTTC

J: TRBJ2-7
size: NA
V: TRBV4-3
D: NA
CDR3: CASSQDGRGDYEQYF
DNA: TGCGCCAGCAGCCAAGACGGCCGGGGTGACTACGAGCAGTACTTC

J: TRBJ2-3
size: many
V: TRBV7-9
D: NA
CDR3: CASSLMGGTDTQYF
DNA: TGTGCCAGCAGCTTAATGGGGGGCACAGATACGCAGTATTTT

J: TRBJ2-1
size: many
V: TRBV7-2
D: TRBD1
CDR3: CASSTQQGANEQFF
DNA: TGTGCCAGCAGCACACAACAGGGGGCGAATGAGCAGTTCTTC

J: TRBJ2-3
size: few
V: TRBV12-3/TRBV12-4
D: NA
CDR3: CASSSTTSVDTQYF
DNA: TGTGCCAGCAGTTCCACAACCTCAGTTGATACGCAGTATTTT

J: TRBJ2-3
size: few
V: TRBV9
D: TRBD1
CDR3: CASSANRGLSSTDTQYF
DNA: TGTGCCAGCAGCGCCAACAGGGGGCTATCCTCCACAGATACGCAGTATTTT

J: TRBJ1-1
size: few
V: TRBV4-2
D: NA
CDR3: CASSQENGGYTEAFF
DNA: TGTGCCAGCAGCCAAGAGAACGGGGGGTACACTGAAGCTTTCTTT

J: TRBJ1-1
size: NA
V: TRBV10-3
D: NA
CDR3: CAISLREGASEGFF
DNA: TGTGCCATCAGCCTGCGGGAGGGTGCGTCTGAAGGTTTCTTT

J: TRBJ1-1
size: few
V: TRBV5-1
D: TRBD1
CDR3: CASRQGPDGMSFF
DNA: TGCGCCAGCCGACAGGGGCCCGATGGAATGTCTTTCTTT

J: TRBJ2-7
size: many
V: TRBV7-2
D: NA
CDR3: CASSLDSGRQYF
DNA: TGTGCCAGCAGCTTGGATTCGGGGAGGCAGTACTTC

J: TRBJ1-6
size: many
V: TRBV7-2
D: NA
CDR3: CASSSLNVQGNSPLHF
DNA: TGTGCCAGCAGCTCCCTTAACGTTCAGGGAAATTCACCCCTCCACTTT

J: TRBJ2-6
size: few
V: TRBV12-3/TRBV12-4
D: NA
CDR3: CASSLGYSGANVLTF
DNA: TGTGCCAGCAGTTTAGGGTACTCTGGGGCCAACGTCCTGACTTTC

J: TRBJ1-1
size: few
V: TRBV4-2
D: NA
CDR3: CASSKGAEKNTEAFF
DNA: TGTGCCAGCAGCAAAGGGGCGGAAAAGAACACTGAAGCTTTCTTT

J: TRBJ2-5
size: NA
V: TRBV29-1
D: TRBD1
CDR3: CSVTSGTGVRETQYF
DNA: TGCAGCGTAACCTCCGGGACAGGGGTTCGGGAGACCCAGTACTTC

J: TRBJ1-2
size: NA
V: TRBV20-1
D: NA
CDR3: CSARPFPTGGYTF
DNA: TGCAGTGCTAGACCTTTCCCGACGGGGGGCTACACCTTC

J: TRBJ2-2
size: NA
V: TRBV6-1
D: NA
CDR3: CASSDVSGEDTGELFF
DNA: TGTGCCAGCAGTGATGTTTCAGGGGAAGACACCGGGGAGCTGTTTTTT

J: TRBJ2-5
size: few
V: TRBV24-1
D: NA
CDR3: CATSDFPQGGVETQYF
DNA: TGTGCCACCAGTGATTTTCCGCAGGGGGGCGTGGAGACCCAGTACTTC

J: TRBJ2-2
size: many
V: TRBV10-2
D: TRBD2
CDR3: CASRTSGGPGGELFF
DNA: TGCGCCAGCCGAACTAGCGGGGGGCCGGGCGGGGAGCTGTTTTTT

J: TRBJ2-5
size: many
V: TRBV4-2
D: NA
CDR3: CASSRTGGPGETQYF
DNA: TGTGCCAGCAGCCGGACCGGGGGGCCGGGGGAGACCCAGTACTTC

J: TRBJ2-5
size: NA
V: TRBV5-1
D: TRBD2
CDR3: CASSISGGLGETQYF
DNA: TGCGCCAGCAGCATCAGCGGGGGCTTGGGGGAGACCCAGTACTTC

J: TRBJ2-5
size: few
V: TRBV15
D: NA
CDR3: CATSRDKYQETQYF
DNA: TGTGCCACCAGCAGAGATAAATACCAAGAGACCCAGTACTTC

J: TRBJ2-5
size: NA
V: TRBV11-3
D: NA
CDR3: CASSRGRQETQYF
DNA: TGTGCCAGCAGCCGTGGACGGCAAGAGACCCAGTACTTC